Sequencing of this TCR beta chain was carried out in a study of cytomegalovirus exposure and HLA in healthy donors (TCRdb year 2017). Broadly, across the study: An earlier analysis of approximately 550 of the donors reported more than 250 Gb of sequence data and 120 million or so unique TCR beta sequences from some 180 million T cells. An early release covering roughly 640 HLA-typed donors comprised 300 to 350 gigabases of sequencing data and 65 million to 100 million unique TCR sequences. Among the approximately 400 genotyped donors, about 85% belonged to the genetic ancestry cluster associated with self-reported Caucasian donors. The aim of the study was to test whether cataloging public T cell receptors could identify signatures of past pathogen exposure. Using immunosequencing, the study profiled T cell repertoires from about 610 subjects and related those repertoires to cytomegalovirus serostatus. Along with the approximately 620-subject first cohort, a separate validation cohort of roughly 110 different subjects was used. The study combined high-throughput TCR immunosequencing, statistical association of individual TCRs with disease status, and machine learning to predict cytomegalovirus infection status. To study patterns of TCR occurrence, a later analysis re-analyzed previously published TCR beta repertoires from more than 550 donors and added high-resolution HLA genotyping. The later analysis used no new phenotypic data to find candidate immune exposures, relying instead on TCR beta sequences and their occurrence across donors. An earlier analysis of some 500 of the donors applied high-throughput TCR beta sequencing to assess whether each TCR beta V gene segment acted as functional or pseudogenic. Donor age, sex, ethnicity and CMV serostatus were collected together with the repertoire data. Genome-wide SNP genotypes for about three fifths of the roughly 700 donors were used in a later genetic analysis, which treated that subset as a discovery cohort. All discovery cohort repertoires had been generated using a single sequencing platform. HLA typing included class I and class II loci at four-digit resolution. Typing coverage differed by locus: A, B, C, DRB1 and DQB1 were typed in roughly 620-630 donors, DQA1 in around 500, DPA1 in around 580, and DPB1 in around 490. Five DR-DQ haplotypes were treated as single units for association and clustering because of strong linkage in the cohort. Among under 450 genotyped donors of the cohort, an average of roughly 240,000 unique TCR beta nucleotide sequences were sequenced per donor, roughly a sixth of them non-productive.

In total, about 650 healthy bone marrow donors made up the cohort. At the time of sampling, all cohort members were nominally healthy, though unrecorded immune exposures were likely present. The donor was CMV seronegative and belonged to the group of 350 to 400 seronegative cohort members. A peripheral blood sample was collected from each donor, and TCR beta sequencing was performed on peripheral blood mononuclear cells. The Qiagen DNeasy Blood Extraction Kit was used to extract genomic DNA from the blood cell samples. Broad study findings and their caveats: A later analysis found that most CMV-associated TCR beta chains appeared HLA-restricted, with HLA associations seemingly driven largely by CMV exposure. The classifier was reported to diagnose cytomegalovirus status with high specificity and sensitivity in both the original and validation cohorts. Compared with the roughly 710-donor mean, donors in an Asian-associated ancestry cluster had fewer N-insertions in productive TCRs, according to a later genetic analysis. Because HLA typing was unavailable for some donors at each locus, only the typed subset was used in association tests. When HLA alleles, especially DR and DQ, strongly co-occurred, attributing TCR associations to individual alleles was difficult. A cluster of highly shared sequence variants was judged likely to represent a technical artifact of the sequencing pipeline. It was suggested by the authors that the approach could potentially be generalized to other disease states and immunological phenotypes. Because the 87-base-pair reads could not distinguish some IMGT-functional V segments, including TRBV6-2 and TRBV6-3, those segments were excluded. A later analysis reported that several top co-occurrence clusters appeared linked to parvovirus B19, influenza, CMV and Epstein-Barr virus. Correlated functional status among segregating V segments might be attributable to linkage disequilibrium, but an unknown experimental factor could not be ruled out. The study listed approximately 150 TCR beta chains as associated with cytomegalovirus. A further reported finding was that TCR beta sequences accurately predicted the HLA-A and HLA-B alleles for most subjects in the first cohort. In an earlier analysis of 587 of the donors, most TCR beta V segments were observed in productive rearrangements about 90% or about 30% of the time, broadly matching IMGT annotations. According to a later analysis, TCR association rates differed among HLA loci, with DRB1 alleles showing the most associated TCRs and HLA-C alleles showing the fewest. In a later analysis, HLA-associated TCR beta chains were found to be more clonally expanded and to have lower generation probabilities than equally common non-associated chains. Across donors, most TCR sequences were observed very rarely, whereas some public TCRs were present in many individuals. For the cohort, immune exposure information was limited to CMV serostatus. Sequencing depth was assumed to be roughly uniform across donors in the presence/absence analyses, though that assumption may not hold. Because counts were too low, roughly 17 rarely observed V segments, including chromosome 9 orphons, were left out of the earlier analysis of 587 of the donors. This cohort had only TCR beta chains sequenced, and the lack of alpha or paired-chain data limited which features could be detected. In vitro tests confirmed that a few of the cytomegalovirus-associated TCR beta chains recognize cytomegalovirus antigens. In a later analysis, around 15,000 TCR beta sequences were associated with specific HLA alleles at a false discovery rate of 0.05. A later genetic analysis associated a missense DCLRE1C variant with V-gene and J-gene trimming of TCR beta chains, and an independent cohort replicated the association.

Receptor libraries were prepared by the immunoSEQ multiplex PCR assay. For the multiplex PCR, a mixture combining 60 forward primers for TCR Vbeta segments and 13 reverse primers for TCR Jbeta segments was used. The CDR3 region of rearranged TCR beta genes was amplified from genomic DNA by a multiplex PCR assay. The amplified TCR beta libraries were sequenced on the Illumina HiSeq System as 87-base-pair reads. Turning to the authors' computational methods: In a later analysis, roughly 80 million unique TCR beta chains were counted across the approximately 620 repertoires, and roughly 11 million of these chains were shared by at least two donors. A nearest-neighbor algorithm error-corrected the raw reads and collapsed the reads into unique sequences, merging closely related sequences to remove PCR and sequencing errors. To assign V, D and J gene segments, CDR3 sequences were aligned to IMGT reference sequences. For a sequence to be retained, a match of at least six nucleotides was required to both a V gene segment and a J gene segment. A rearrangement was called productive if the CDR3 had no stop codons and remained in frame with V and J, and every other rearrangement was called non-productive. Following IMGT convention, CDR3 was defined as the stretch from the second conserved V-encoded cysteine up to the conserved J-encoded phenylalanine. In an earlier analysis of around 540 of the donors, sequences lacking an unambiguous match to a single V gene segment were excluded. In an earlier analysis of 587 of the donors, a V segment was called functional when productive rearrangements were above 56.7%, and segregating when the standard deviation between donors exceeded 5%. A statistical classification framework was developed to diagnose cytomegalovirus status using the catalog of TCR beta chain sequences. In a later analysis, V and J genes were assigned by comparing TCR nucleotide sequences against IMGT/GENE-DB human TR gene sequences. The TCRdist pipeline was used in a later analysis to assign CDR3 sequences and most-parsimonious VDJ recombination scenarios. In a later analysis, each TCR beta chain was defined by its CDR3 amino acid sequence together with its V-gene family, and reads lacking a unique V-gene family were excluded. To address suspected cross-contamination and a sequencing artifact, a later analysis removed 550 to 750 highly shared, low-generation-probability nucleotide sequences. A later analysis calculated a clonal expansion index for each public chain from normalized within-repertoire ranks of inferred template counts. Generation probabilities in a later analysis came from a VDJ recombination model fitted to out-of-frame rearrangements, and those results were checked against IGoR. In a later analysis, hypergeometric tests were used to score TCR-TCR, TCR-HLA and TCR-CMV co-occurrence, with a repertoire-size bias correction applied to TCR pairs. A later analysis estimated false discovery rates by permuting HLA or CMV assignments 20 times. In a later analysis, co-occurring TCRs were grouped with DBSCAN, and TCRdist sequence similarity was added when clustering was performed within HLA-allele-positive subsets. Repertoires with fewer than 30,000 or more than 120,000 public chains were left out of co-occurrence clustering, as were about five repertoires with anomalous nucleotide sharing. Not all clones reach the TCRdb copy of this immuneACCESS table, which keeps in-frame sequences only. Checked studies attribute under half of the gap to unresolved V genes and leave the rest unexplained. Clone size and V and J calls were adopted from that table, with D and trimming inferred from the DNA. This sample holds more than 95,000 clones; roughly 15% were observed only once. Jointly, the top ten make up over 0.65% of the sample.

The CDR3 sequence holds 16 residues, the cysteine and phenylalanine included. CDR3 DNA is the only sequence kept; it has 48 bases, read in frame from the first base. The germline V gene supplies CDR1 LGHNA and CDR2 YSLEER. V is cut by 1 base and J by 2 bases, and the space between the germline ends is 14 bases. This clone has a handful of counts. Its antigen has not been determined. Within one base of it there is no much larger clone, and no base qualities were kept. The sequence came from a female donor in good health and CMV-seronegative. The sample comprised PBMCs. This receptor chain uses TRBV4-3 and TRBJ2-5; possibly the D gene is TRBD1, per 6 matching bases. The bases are TGCGCCAGCAGCCAAGGGGCTCTGAGGGGGCAAGAGACCCAGTACTTC. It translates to CASSQGALRGQETQYF.